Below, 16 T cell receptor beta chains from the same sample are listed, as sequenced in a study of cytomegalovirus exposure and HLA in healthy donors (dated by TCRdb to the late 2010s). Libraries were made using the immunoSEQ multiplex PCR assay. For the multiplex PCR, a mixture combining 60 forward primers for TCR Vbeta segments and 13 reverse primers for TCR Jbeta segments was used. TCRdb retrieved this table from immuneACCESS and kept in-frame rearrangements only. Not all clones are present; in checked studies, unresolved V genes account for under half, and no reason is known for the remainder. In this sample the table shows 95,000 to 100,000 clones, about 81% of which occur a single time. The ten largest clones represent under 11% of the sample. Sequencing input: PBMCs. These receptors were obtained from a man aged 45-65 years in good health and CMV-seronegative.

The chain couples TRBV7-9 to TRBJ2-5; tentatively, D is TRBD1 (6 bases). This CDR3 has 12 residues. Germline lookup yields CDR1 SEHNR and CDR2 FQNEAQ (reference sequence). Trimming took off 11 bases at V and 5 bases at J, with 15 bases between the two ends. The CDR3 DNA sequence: TGTGCCCTTGAGGAGCAGGGGGAGACCCAGTACTTC. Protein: CALEEQGETQYF.

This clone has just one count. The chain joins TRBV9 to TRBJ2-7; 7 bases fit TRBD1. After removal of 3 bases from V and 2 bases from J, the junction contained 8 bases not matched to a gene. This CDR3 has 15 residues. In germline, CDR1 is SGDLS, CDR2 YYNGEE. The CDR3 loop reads CASSARDSLAYEQYF. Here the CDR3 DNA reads TGTGCCAGCAGCGCGAGGGACAGCTTAGCCTACGAGCAGTACTTC. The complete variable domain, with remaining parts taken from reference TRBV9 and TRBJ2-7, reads DSGVTQTPKHLITATGQRVTLRCSPRSGDLSVYWYQQSLDQGLQFLIQYYNGEERAKGNILERFSAQQFPDLHSELNLSSLELGDSALYFCASSARDSLAYEQYFGPGTRLTVT.

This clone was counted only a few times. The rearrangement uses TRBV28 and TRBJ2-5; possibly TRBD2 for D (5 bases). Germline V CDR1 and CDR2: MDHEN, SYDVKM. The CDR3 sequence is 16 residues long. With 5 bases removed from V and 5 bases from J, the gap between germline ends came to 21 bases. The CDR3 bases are TGTGCCAGCAGTCCCCCCGTCCGAGAGGGCTGGGAGACCCAGTACTTC. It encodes CASSPPVREGWETQYF. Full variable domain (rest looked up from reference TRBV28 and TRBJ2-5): DVKVTQSSRYLVKRTGEKVFLECVQDMDHENMFWYRQDPGLGLRLIYFSYDVKMKEKGDIPEGYSVSREKKERFSLILESASTNQTSMYLCASSPPVREGWETQYFGPGTRLLVL.

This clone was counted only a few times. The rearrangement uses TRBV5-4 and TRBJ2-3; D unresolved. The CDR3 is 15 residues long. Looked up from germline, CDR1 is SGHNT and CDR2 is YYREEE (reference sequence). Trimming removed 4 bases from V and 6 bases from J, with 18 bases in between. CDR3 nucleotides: TGTGCCAGCAGCCGTCCGGGTGTTGAGGAGGATACGCAGTATTTT. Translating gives CASSRPGVEEDTQYF.

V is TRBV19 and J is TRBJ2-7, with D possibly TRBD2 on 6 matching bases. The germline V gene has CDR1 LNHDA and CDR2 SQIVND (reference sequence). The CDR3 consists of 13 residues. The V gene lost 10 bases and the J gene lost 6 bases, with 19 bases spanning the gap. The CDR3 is CAISDRLGSEQYF. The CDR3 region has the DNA TGTGCCATATCTGACCGGCTCGGGAGCGAGCAGTACTTC.

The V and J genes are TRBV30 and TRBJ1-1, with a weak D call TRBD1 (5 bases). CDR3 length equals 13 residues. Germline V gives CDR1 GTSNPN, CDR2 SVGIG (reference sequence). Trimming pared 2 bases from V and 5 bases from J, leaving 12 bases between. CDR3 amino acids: CAWSRMGGTEAFF. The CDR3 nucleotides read TGTGCCTGGAGTCGCATGGGGGGGACTGAAGCTTTCTTT.

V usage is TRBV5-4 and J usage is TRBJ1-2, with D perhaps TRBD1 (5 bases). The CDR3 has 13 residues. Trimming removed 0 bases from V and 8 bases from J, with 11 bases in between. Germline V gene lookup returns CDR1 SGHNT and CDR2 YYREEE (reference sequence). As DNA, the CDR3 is TGTGCCAGCAGCTTGGACTGGGACTGGGGCTACACCTTC. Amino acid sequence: CASSLDWDWGYTF.

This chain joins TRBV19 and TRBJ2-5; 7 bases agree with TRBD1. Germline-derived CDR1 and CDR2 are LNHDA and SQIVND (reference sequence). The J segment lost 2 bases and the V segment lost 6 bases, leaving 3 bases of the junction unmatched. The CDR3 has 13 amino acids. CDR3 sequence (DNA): TGTGCCAGTAGCCAGGGACAGCAAGAGACCCAGTACTTC. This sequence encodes CASSQGQQETQYF.

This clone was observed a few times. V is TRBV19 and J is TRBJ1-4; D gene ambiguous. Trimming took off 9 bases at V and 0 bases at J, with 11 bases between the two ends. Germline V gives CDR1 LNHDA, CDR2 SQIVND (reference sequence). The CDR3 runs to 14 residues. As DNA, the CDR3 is TGTGCCAGCCAAAGCCGTGCAACTAATGAAAAACTGTTTTTT. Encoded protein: CASQSRATNEKLFF.

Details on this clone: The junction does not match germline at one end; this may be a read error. CDR3 protein: CASSRRPIGGAQVTEQFF. The CDR3 DNA reads TGTGCTAGCAGCCGTAGGCCGATAGGGGGGGCGCAGGTCACTGAGCAGTTCTTC. V is TRBV7-7 and J is TRBJ2-1; the D gene is possibly TRBD2 (7 bases). Per germline, CDR1 SSHAT and CDR2 FNYEAQ (reference sequence). This CDR3 spans 18 amino acids.

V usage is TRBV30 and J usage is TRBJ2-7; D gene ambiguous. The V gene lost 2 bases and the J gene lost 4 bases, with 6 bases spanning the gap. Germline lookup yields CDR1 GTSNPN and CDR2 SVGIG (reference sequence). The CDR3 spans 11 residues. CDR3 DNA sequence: TGTGCCTGGAGTCTCGTTTACGAGCAGTACTTC. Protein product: CAWSLVYEQYF.

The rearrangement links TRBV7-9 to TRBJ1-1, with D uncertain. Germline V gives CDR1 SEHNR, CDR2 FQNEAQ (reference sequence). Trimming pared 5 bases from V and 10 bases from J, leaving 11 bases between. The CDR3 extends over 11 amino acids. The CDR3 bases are TGTGCCAGCAGCCTGCCGGGAAGAGCTTTCTTT. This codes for CASSLPGRAFF.

The DNA of the CDR3 is TGTGCCAGCAGCTTATCCTATAGCGGGAGAGGGAAAGATACGCAGTATTTT. It specifies CASSLSYSGRGKDTQYF. This sequence joins TRBV11-2 and TRBJ2-3; TRBD2 matches 9 bases. The CDR3 extends over 17 amino acids. The germline V gene has CDR1 SGHAT and CDR2 FQNNGV. The junction had 11 bases not matched to a gene; V was cut back by 2 bases and J by 5 bases.

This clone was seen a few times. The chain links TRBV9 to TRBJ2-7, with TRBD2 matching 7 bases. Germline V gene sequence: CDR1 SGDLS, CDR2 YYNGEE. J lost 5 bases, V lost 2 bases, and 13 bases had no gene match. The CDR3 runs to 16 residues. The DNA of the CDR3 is TGTGCCAGCAGCGTCGGGGGGTCCAGGGCGTTCAACGAGCAGTACTTC. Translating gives CASSVGGSRAFNEQYF.

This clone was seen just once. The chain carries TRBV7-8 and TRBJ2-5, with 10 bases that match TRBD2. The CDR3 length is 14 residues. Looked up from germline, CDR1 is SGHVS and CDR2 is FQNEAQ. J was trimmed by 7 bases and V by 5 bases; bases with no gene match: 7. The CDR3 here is CASSARLAGGTQYF. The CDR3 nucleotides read TGTGCCAGCAGCGCCCGACTAGCGGGCGGGACCCAGTACTTC.

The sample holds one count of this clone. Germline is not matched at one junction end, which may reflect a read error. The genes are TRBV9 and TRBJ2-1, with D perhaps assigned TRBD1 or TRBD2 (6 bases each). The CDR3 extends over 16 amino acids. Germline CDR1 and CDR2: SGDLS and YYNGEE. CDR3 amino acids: CAGSVGGLLIDNEQFF. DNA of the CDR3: TGTGCCGGCAGCGTAGGGGGACTCCTCATAGACAATGAGCAGTTCTTC. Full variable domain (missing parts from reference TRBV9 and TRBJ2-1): DSGVTQTPKHLITATGQRVTLRCSPRSGDLSVYWYQQSLDQGLQFLIQYYNGEERAKGNILERFSAQQFPDLHSELNLSSLELGDSALYFCAGSVGGLLIDNEQFFGPGTRLTVL.